A single sample is the source of the 20 T cell receptor beta chains below, sequenced in a study of identical twins. MiXCR, run by TCRdb on the 5' RACE reads, gives a single entry per CDR3 protein. The sample consists of around 960,000 distinct CDR3 sequences, roughly an eighth of them appearing once. These same records also appear under a second study, on yellow fever vaccine responses in identical twins.

The specimen sequenced was PBMCs. All receptors come from a woman younger than 30 in good health.

The V call is TRBV7-6, the J call TRBJ2-1; TRBD1 agrees at 8 bases. Per germline, CDR1 SGHVS and CDR2 FNYEAQ. V shed 5 bases and J 3 bases; nucleotides not matched to a gene: 6. The CDR3 is made up of 15 amino acids. CDR3 coding DNA: TGTGCCAGCAGCCCGCGGACAGGGAACTACAATGAGCAGTTCTTC. It translates to CASSPRTGNYNEQFF. Full variable domain (missing parts from reference TRBV7-6 and TRBJ2-1): GAGVSQSPRYKVTKRGQDVALRCDPISGHVSLYWYRQALGQGPEFLTYFNYEAQQDKSGLPNDRFSAERPEGSISTLTIQRTEQRDSAMYRCASSPRTGNYNEQFFGPGTRLTVL.

This clonotype was seen a handful of times. This chain connects TRBV5-1 to TRBJ1-1; D is uncertain. The CDR3 is made up of 14 amino acids. Germline assignment: CDR1 SGHRS and CDR2 YFSETQ. Trimming shortened V by 2 bases and J by 5 bases, and 13 bases separated the two germline ends. The CDR3: CASSFQDLGTEAFF. For the CDR3, the DNA is TGCGCCAGCAGCTTCCAGGACCTAGGGACTGAAGCTTTCTTT.

This clonotype has just a few counts. This sequence joins TRBV12-3 or TRBV12-4 and TRBJ1-1; D is ambiguous. Trimming stripped 2 bases from V and 4 bases from J, with 8 bases between. The CDR3 loop spans 13 amino acids. The CDR3 loop reads CASSLWAGTEAFF. CDR3 in DNA: TGTGCCAGCAGTTTATGGGCGGGCACTGAAGCTTTCTTT.

This clonotype was detected many times. The V gene is TRBV29-1, the J gene TRBJ1-2; D is unclear. Germline V lookup: CDR1 SQVTM, CDR2 ANQGSEA. The ends were cut back, 3 bases at V and 5 bases at J, with 10 bases in the middle. There are 12 residues in the CDR3. The CDR3 region is CSVEARRYGYTF. CDR3 bases: TGCAGCGTTGAGGCCAGGAGGTATGGCTACACCTTC.

V is TRBV28 and J is TRBJ2-1; unclear D gene. The CDR3 contains 19 residues. CDR1 and CDR2 from the germline V gene are MDHEN and SYDVKM. V was shortened by 6 bases and J by 3 bases, with 27 bases between the two germline ends. Here the CDR3 DNA reads TGTGCCAGCAGCGACCAACCGGTTTCTAGTGGCGCGGTCTACAATGAGCAGTTCTTC. Translated: CASSDQPVSSGAVYNEQFF.

This clonotype was observed a handful of times. V is TRBV5-1 and J is TRBJ2-1; 13 nucleotides line up with TRBD2. V lost 1 base, J lost 2 bases, and 6 bases stayed unmatched. Germline V gene data show CDR1 as SGHRS and CDR2 as YFSETQ. This CDR3 comprises 18 residues. The CDR3 protein is CASSLTSGGAPPYNEQFF. In nucleotides, the CDR3 is TGCGCCAGCAGCTTGACTAGCGGGGGGGCCCCTCCCTACAATGAGCAGTTCTTC.

The chain combines TRBV12-3 or TRBV12-4 with TRBJ2-7, with D maybe TRBD2 (5 bases). The ends were cut back, 6 bases at V and 5 bases at J, with 17 bases in the middle. The CDR3 runs 14 residues. CDR3 DNA: TGTGCCAGCAGCCCAGGTGGAGGTCGAAACGAGCAGTACGTC. Translation: CASSPGGGRNEQYV.

This chain links TRBV7-9 with TRBJ2-1, with a weak D call TRBD1 (5 bases). V was clipped by 5 bases and J by 3 bases, with 14 bases between them. Germline V gene data show CDR1 as SEHNR and CDR2 as FQNEAQ (reference sequence). CDR3 length equals 15 residues. The CDR3 DNA is TGTGCCAGCAGCGCCCCCGGACAAAACTACAATGAGCAGTTCTTC. It yields the protein CASSAPGQNYNEQFF.

The table lists this clonotype with a few counts. The chain combines TRBV19 with TRBJ2-3; D perhaps matches TRBD1 (6 bases). Germline CDR1 is LNHDA and CDR2 is SQIVND (reference sequence). Trimming stripped 11 bases from V and 1 base from J, with 22 bases between. This CDR3 region has 16 residues. The CDR3: CAFKRTVFGGTDTQYF. The CDR3 region has the DNA TGTGCCTTCAAACGGACAGTCTTTGGGGGCACAGATACGCAGTATTTT. Based on the CDR3 plus reference TRBV19 and TRBJ2-3, the full variable domain is DGGITQSPKYLFRKEGQNVTLSCEQNLNHDAMYWYRQDPGQGLRLIYYSQIVNDFQKGDIAEGYSVSREKKESFPLTVTSAQKNPTAFYLCAFKRTVFGGTDTQYFGPGTRLTVL.

V usage is TRBV12-3 or TRBV12-4 and J usage is TRBJ2-1, with D possibly being TRBD1 (6 bases). The ends were cut back, 2 bases at V and 4 bases at J, with 24 bases in the middle. This CDR3 has 19 residues. CDR3 sequence reads: CASSLNWGLRLSGYNEQFF. CDR3 nucleotide sequence: TGTGCCAGCAGTTTAAATTGGGGGCTACGCTTATCGGGGTACAATGAGCAGTTCTTC.

This rearrangement joins TRBV20-1 to TRBJ2-1; D remains unclear. Between the trimmed V and J ends, which lost 3 bases and 3 bases, there was a span of 6 bases. The CDR3 totals 12 residues. Germline V gives CDR1 DFQATT, CDR2 SNEGSKA (reference sequence). The DNA of the CDR3 is TGCAGTGCTAGTGTAGGCTACAATGAGCAGTTCTTC. It specifies CSASVGYNEQFF.

This clonotype was seen a handful of times. V is TRBV10-2 and J is TRBJ2-5; 8 bases match TRBD1. Looked up from germline, CDR1 is WSHSY and CDR2 is SAAADI. Trimming removed 2 bases from V and 5 bases from J; junction bases left unmatched: 13. The CDR3 is 17 amino acids. CDR3 DNA sequence: TGCGCCAGCAGTGAGGTATTAGAGACAGGGGACGCTGAGACCCAGTACTTC. Translated: CASSEVLETGDAETQYF.

The chain is built from TRBV11-1 and TRBJ1-5, with 7 nucleotides matching TRBD1. V dropped 1 base and J dropped 2; count of bases not matched to a gene: 11. There are 18 residues in the CDR3. Germline CDR1 is SGHAT and CDR2 is FQDESV (reference sequence). DNA of the CDR3: TGTGCCAGCAGCTTAGAAGTGGTGGCAGGGGGACGCAATCAGCCCCAGCATTTT. Its protein is CASSLEVVAGGRNQPQHF.

In this sample, this clonotype turned up many times. The genes are TRBV11-2 and TRBJ2-3; unclear D gene. The germline V gene has CDR1 SGHAT and CDR2 FQNNGV. The V end lost 2 bases, the J end lost 7 bases, and 10 bases lay between the germline ends. There are 13 residues in the CDR3. The CDR3 loop is CASSLMTINTQYF. The CDR3 nucleotides read TGTGCCAGCAGCTTAATGACGATCAATACGCAGTATTTT.

This clonotype was observed a few times. The CDR3 DNA sequence: TGTGCCAGCAGCCACCGTGTGCCGACTGGGGAGCTGTTTTTT. Its protein is CASSHRVPTGELFF. This chain joins TRBV7-9 and TRBJ2-2, with D hard to call. There are 14 residues in the CDR3. Per the germline V gene, CDR1 is SEHNR and CDR2 is FQNEAQ (reference sequence). Trimming stripped 5 bases from V and 8 bases from J, with 15 bases between.

At least ten counts were recorded for this clonotype. This chain uses TRBV5-1 with TRBJ1-1; D gene ambiguous. Germline CDR1 is SGHRS and CDR2 is YFSETQ. This CDR3 contains 13 residues. Trimming shortened V by 3 bases and J by 1 base, and 7 bases separated the two germline ends. The CDR3 sequence is CASSSGENTEAFF. The CDR3 DNA is TGCGCCAGCAGCTCTGGCGAGAACACTGAAGCTTTCTTT. Combining the CDR3 with reference TRBV5-1 and TRBJ1-1 gives the whole variable domain KAGVTQTPRYLIKTRGQQVTLSCSPISGHRSVSWYQQTPGQGLQFLFEYFSETQRNKGNFPGRFSGRQFSNSRSEMNVSTLELGDSALYLCASSSGENTEAFFGQGTRLTVV.

This chain links TRBV7-3 with TRBJ2-5, with 7 bases aligning to TRBD2. Losses at the gene ends were 5 bases for V and 3 bases for J; bases not matched to a gene: 9. The CDR3 runs to 15 residues. CDR1 SGHTA and CDR2 FQGTGA come from the germline V gene. The CDR3 here is CASSPQAGTKETQYF. In DNA form, the CDR3 reads TGTGCCAGCAGCCCACAAGCCGGGACTAAAGAGACCCAGTACTTC.

This clonotype was counted at least ten times. This chain connects TRBV20-1 to TRBJ2-7, with D hard to call. This CDR3 region has 14 residues. V was shortened by 1 base and J by 3 bases, with 13 bases between the two germline ends. Per the germline V gene, CDR1 is DFQATT and CDR2 is SNEGSKA (reference sequence). The DNA of the CDR3 is TGCAGTGCTAGAGTGTTTGGAGCGAGCTACGAGCAGTACTTC. Translating gives CSARVFGASYEQYF.

The chain has TRBV11-2 and TRBJ2-5; TRBD1 matches 9 bases. The CDR3 has 15 residues. Germline V lookup: CDR1 SGHAT, CDR2 FQNNGV. V trimming: 4 bases; J trimming: 5 bases; junction bases outside the gene matches: 8. Here the CDR3 DNA reads TGTGCCAGCAGCTCGGGACAGGGTGAGAGGGAGACCCAGTACTTC. This codes for CASSSGQGERETQYF.

This clonotype was counted between two and nine times. The chain employs TRBV3-1 and TRBJ2-7; D call uncertain. From germline, CDR1 is LGHDT and CDR2 YNNKEL (reference sequence). This CDR3 spans 13 amino acids. V gave up 0 bases and J gave up 2 bases, with 5 bases separating them. The CDR3 DNA reads as TGTGCCAGCAGCCAAGACCCCACCTACGAGCAGTACTTC. It encodes CASSQDPTYEQYF.